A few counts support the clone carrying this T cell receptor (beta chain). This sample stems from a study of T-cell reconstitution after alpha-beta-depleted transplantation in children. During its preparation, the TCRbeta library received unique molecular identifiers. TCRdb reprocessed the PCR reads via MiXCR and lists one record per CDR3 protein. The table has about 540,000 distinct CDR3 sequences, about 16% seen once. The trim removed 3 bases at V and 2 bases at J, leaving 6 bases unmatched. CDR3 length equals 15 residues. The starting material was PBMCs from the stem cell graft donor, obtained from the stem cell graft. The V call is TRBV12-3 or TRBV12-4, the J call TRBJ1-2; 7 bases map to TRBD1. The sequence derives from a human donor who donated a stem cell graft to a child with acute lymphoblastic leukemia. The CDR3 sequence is CASSFSAGGNYGYTF. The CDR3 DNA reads TGTGCCAGCAGTTTTTCGGCAGGGGGAAACTATGGCTACACCTTC.